This T cell receptor beta chain was captured by sequencing in a study of identical twins. TCRdb ran MiXCR on the 5' RACE reads and lists one entry per CDR3 protein. The data hold approximately 190,000 distinct CDR3 sequences, with around a sixth observed a single time. The CDR3 has 13 amino acids. The ends were cut back, 4 bases at V and 7 bases at J, with 14 bases in the middle. Germline V gene sequence: CDR1 SGHTA, CDR2 FQGNSA. The same sample was also used in a study of T cells expressing NK-cell markers.

The material sequenced was CD8+ T cells sorted from blood. The receptor was derived from a woman younger than 35 in good health. The chain joins TRBV7-2 to TRBJ2-7, with a possible D match to TRBD1 (5 bases). CDR3: CASSSLRGWEQYF. In DNA form, the CDR3 reads TGTGCCAGCAGCTCGCTAAGGGGTTGGGAGCAGTACTTC.